Listed below are T cell receptor beta chains from one sample, sequenced in a study of T-cell memory formation after mild COVID-19. A single record per CDR3 protein comes from TCRdb applying MiXCR to the 5' RACE reads. The sample has 35,000 to 55,000 distinct CDR3 sequences, approximately 9.6% seen once. The sequenced material came from PBMCs or a T cell subset sorted from them (not recorded which). The receptors shown here come from an adult woman who had mild COVID-19 (a few samples of this study predate the infection). Cell type and time point are not known. CDR3s leave out the opening cysteine and the closing phenylalanine or tryptophan. Each record gives: J gene, clone size, V gene, CDR3 protein. A row's size may be missing; if present it is once, few, many or a size class.

TRBJ2-3 | . | TRBV6-5 | ASSYSTGHTDTQY
TRBJ2-1 | few | TRBV6-4 | ASSDSTSGSNEQF
TRBJ1-1 | few | TRBV27 | ASRKDRFTEAF
TRBJ1-1 | few | TRBV20-1 | SVWENTEAF
TRBJ2-7 | few | TRBV2 | ASGMGSISYEQY
TRBJ2-1 | . | TRBV27 | ASSFIYGEQF
TRBJ2-2 | . | TRBV20-1 | SAPRTGGADTGELF
TRBJ2-3 | . | TRBV5-4 | ASSSTGTSGDTQY
TRBJ2-1 | . | TRBV11-2 | ASSFRGKLANWGEQF
TRBJ2-3 | few | TRBV7-9 | ASSFFPAGTDTQY
TRBJ1-6 | few | TRBV5-4 | ASRAGTVNSPLH
TRBJ2-5 | many | TRBV7-2 | ASSFGGAGTETQY
TRBJ2-5 | . | TRBV25-1 | ASSVFGTSETQY
TRBJ2-7 | . | TRBV4-2 | ASSQDLWQSSYEQY
TRBJ2-7 | . | TRBV6-2/TRBV6-3 | ASSSFLAATYEQY
TRBJ2-7 | many | TRBV5-5 | ASSRTDLYEQY
TRBJ2-4 | few | TRBV9 | ASSVDPGGSELAKNIQY
TRBJ2-7 | . | TRBV3-1 | ASSQDGRVYEQY
TRBJ2-7 | medium-sized | TRBV12-3/TRBV12-4 | ASSLGGEVKVQY
TRBJ2-5 | . | TRBV7-9 | ASSTPTAGAQETQY
TRBJ2-3 | few | TRBV11-2 | ASRAWGASTDTQY
TRBJ2-3 | many | TRBV10-3 | AISERGPPTDTQY
TRBJ1-5 | . | TRBV7-8 | ASSLAVNSNQPQH
TRBJ1-2 | few | TRBV7-9 | ATVGPGLVGYT
TRBJ2-1 | many | TRBV20-1 | SAKAGQGSQNEQF
TRBJ2-1 | many | TRBV30 | ARSTGGIYNEQF
TRBJ1-1 | few | TRBV7-9 | ASSRDLGDTEAF
TRBJ2-7 | few | TRBV7-9 | ASSLASGAPYEQY
TRBJ2-4 | many | TRBV29-1 | SVEDESSWY
TRBJ2-5 | few | TRBV11-3 | ASSSYSGDRNQETQY
TRBJ2-7 | . | TRBV5-6 | ASSLQGHYEQY
TRBJ2-1 | . | TRBV24-1 | ATRGLAGNNEQF
TRBJ1-1 | many | TRBV6-2/TRBV6-3 | ASSTTGSYTEAF
TRBJ2-3 | many | TRBV6-5 | ASSYSPGTDTQY
TRBJ2-6 | many | TRBV5-1 | ASSLDGNSGANVLT
TRBJ1-2 | . | TRBV20-1 | SARGGRTGGYT
TRBJ1-5 | . | TRBV2 | ASSRQGLNYQPQH
TRBJ2-1 | . | TRBV7-8 | ASSLTGFVWNEQF
TRBJ1-2 | . | TRBV12-3/TRBV12-4 | ASSFGRAKLGGYT
TRBJ2-2 | few | TRBV18 | ASSPLMATGANTGELF
TRBJ2-3 | . | TRBV20-1 | SAARDTDTQY
TRBJ1-4 | many | TRBV11-1 | ASTLGIDATNEKLF
TRBJ2-7 | many | TRBV29-1 | SVEAPEGREGHEQY
TRBJ2-5 | . | TRBV14 | ASSQVPYRGETQY
TRBJ2-5 | many | TRBV5-5 | ASSSASQTGSETQY
TRBJ1-5 | . | TRBV12-3/TRBV12-4 | ASSLSGDQGPQH
TRBJ2-1 | few | TRBV3-1 | ASSRTLFGGSYNEQF
TRBJ1-2 | few | TRBV5-1 | ASSLGADYGYT
TRBJ2-1 | many | TRBV29-1 | SVEDLSGRMNEQF
TRBJ2-7 | few | TRBV18 | ASSPATGAYEQY
TRBJ2-1 | medium-sized | TRBV29-1 | SARPRVGWKNEQF
TRBJ1-5 | few | TRBV5-1 | ASSLSVDQPQH